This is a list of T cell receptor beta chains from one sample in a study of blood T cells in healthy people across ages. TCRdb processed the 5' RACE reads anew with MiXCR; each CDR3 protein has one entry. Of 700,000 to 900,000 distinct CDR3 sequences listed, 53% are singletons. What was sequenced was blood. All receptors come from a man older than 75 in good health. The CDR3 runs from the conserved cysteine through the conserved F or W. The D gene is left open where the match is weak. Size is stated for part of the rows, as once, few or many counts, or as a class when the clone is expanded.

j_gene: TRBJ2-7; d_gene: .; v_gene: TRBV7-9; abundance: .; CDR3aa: CASSLGGGVAYEQYF; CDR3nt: TGTGCCAGCAGCTTAGGTGGAGGTGTGGCCTACGAGCAGTACTTC
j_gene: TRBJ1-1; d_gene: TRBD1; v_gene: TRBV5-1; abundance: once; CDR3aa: CASSAQGPTEAFF; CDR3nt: TGCGCCAGCAGCGCACAGGGGCCCACTGAAGCTTTCTTT
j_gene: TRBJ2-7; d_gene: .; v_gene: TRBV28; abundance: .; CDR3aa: CASSFSSTSSYEQYF; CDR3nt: TGTGCCAGCAGTTTTAGCAGCACGAGCTCCTACGAGCAGTACTTC
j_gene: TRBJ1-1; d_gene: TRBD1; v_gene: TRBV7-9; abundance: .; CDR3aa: CASSLGGTGETEAFF; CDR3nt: TGTGCCAGCAGCTTAGGGGGGACAGGGGAGACTGAAGCTTTCTTT
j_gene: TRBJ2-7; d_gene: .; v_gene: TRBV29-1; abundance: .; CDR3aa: CSVVPRDGSQQYF; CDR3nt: TGCAGCGTTGTCCCCCGGGATGGGTCCCAGCAGTACTTC
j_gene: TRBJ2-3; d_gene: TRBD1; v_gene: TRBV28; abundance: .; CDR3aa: CASRTPTGGTDTQYF; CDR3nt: TGTGCCAGCAGAACTCCGACAGGGGGAACAGATACGCAGTATTTT
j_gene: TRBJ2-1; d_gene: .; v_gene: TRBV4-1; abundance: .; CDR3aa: CASSQDTDSYNEQFF; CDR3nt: TGCGCCAGCAGCCAAGATACGGACTCCTACAATGAGCAGTTCTTC
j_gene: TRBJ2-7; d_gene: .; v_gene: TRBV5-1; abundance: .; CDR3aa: CASSWERRAEQYF; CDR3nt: TGCGCCAGCAGCTGGGAACGGCGGGCCGAGCAGTACTTC
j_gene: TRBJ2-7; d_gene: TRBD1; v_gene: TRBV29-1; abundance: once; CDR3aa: CSGTGPSYEQYF; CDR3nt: TGCAGCGGGACAGGGCCCTCCTACGAGCAGTACTTC
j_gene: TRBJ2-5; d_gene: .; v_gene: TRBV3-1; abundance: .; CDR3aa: CASRETGYETQYF; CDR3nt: TGTGCCAGCAGAGAGACAGGCTATGAGACCCAGTACTTC
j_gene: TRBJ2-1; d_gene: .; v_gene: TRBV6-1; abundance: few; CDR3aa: CASSGNPGAEQFF; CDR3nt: TGTGCCAGCAGTGGAAATCCGGGAGCTGAGCAGTTCTTC
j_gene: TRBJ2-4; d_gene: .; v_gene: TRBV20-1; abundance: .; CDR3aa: CGGTGLLAKNIQYF; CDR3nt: TGCGGTGGCACGGGACTCCTAGCCAAAAACATTCAGTACTTC
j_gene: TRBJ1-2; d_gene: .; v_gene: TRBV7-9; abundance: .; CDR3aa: CASSPSTDSDGYTF; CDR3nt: TGTGCCAGCAGCCCCTCTACAGATAGCGATGGCTACACCTTC
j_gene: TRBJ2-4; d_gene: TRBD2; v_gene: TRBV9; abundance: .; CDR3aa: CASSVEGAGGQGKNIQYF; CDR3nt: TGTGCCAGCAGCGTAGAAGGCGCGGGAGGGCAAGGCAAAAACATTCAGTACTTC
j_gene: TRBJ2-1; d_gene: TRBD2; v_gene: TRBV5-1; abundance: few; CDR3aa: CASSLPSGIKDEQFF; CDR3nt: TGCGCCAGCAGCCTCCCTAGCGGGATTAAGGATGAGCAGTTCTTC
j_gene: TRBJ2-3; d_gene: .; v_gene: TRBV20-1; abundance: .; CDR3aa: CSARDTREGRYAYF; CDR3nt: TGCAGTGCTAGAGATACTAGAGAAGGGAGATACGCGTATTTT
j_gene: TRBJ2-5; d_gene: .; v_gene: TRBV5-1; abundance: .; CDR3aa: CASSGMAGSLWPQYF; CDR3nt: TGCGCCAGCAGCGGTATGGCAGGTTCCCTCTGGCCCCAGTACTTC
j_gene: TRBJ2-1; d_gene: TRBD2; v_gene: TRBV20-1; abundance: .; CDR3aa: CSARALAGAYEQFF; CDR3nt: TGCAGTGCTAGGGCACTAGCGGGAGCCTACGAGCAGTTCTTC
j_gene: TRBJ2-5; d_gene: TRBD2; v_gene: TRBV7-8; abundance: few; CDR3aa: CASSLDTSGSPQETQYF; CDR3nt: TGTGCCAGCAGCTTAGATACTAGCGGGAGCCCTCAAGAGACCCAGTACTTC
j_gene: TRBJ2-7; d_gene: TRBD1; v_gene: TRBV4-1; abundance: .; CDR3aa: CASSQDNRGLGEQYF; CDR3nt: TGCGCCAGCAGCCAAGATAACAGGGGGCTTGGCGAGCAGTACTTC
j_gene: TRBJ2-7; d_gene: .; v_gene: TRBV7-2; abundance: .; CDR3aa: CASSLSRVAGEQYF; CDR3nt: TGTGCCAGCAGCTTGTCCCGGGTGGCGGGTGAGCAGTACTTC
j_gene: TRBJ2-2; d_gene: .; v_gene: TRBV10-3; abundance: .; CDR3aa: CAIRVDRNTGELFF; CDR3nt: TGTGCCATCAGGGTGGACAGGAACACCGGGGAGCTGTTTTTT
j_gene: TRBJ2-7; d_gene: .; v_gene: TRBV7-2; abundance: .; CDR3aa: CASSTNTVYEQYF; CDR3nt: TGTGCCAGCAGCACCAACACAGTGTACGAGCAGTACTTC
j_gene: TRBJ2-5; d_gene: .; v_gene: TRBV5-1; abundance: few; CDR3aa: CASSFTQGEETQYF; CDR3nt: TGCGCCAGCAGCTTCACCCAGGGAGAAGAGACCCAGTACTTC
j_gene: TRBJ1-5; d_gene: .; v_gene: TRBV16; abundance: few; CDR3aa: CASSPDRNQPQHF; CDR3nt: TGTGCCAGCAGCCCGGACCGAAATCAGCCCCAGCATTTT
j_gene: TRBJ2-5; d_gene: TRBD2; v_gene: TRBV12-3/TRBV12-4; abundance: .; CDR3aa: CASSLVAGVKTQYF; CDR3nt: TGTGCCAGCAGTTTAGTTGCGGGAGTGAAGACCCAGTACTTC
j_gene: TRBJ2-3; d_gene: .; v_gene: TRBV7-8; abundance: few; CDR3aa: CASRVQLTDTQYF; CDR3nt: TGTGCCAGCAGAGTCCAGCTAACAGATACGCAGTATTTT
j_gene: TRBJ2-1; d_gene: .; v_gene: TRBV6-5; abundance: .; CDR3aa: CASRVGKNNEQFF; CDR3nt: TGTGCCAGCAGGGTGGGAAAGAACAATGAGCAGTTCTTC
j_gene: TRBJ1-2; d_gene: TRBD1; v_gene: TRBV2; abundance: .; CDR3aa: CASSPSPGTGHYGYTF; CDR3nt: TGTGCCAGCAGTCCCTCTCCCGGGACAGGACACTATGGCTACACCTTC
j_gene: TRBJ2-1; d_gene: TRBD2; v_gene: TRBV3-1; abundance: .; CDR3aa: CASSQYGTSGNNEQFF; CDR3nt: TGTGCCAGCAGCCAATACGGGACTAGCGGGAACAATGAGCAGTTCTTC
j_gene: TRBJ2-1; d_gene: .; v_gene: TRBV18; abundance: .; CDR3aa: CASSHTTSSSFYNEQFF; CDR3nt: TGTGCCAGCTCACATACTACTAGCAGCTCCTTCTACAATGAGCAGTTCTTC
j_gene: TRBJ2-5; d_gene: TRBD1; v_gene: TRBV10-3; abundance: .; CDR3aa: CAISDLGGIETQYF; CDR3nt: TGTGCCATCAGTGATTTAGGGGGCATAGAGACCCAGTACTTC
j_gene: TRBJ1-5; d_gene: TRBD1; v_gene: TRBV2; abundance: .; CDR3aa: CASHKDRARPGQPQHF; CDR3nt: TGTGCCAGCCATAAAGACAGGGCAAGGCCAGGTCAGCCCCAGCATTTT
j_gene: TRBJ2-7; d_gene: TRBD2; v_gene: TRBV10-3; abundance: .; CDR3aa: CAIRGGLAGEQYF; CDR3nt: TGTGCCATCAGGGGCGGACTAGCTGGCGAGCAGTACTTC
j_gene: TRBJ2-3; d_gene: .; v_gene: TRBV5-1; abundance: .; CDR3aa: CASSLVLPVGTDTQYF; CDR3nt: TGCGCCAGCAGCTTGGTCCTTCCCGTCGGCACAGATACGCAGTATTTT
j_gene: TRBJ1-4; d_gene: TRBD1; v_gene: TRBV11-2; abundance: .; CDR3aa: CASSRGDRGRNEKLFF; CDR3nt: TGTGCCAGCAGCCGGGGGGACAGGGGGCGAAATGAAAAACTGTTTTTT
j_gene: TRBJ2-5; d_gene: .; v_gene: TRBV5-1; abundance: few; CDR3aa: CASSLGLTVQETQYF; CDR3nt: TGCGCCAGCAGCTTGGGCCTGACAGTCCAAGAGACCCAGTACTTC
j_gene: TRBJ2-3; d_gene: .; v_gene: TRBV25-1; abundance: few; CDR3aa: CASSGQTDTQYF; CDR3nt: TGTGCCAGCAGTGGACAGACAGATACGCAGTATTTT
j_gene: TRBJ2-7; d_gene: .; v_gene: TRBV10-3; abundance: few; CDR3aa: CAISESTAEYEQYF; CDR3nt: TGTGCCATCAGTGAGTCGACGGCAGAGTACGAGCAGTACTTC
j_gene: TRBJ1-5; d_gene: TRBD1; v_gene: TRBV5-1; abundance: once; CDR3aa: CASSLGQGAYQPQHF; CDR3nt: TGCGCCAGCAGCTTGGGGCAGGGGGCTTATCAGCCCCAGCATTTT
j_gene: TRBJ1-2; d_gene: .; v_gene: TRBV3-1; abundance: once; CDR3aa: CASSRLGAQSDGYTF; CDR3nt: TGTGCCAGCAGCCGACTGGGGGCCCAGTCCGACGGCTACACCTTC
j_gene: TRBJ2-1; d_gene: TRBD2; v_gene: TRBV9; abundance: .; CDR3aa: CASSAEGGLVYNEQFF; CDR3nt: TGTGCCAGCAGCGCGGAAGGGGGACTAGTCTACAATGAGCAGTTCTTC
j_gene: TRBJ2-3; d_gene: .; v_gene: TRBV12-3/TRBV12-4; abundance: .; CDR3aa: CASSLGQRASTDTQYF; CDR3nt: TGTGCCAGCAGTTTGGGTCAGAGGGCTAGCACAGATACGCAGTATTTT
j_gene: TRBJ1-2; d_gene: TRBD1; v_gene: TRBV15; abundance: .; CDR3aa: CATSNDQLGQTGGYTF; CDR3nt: TGTGCCACCAGCAACGACCAACTCGGACAGACAGGGGGCTACACCTTC
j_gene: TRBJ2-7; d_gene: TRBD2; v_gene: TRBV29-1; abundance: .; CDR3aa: CSVGAGSYEQYF; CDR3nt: TGCAGCGTTGGAGCGGGATCCTACGAGCAGTACTTC
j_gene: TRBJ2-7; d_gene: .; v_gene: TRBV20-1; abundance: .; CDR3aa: CSARTSHGYEQYF; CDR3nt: TGCAGTGCGCGGACTTCCCATGGCTACGAGCAGTACTTC
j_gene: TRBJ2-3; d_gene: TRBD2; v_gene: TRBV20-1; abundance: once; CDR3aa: CSAQAGLAGVGDTQYF; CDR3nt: TGCAGTGCTCAGGCCGGACTAGCGGGAGTAGGAGATACGCAGTATTTT
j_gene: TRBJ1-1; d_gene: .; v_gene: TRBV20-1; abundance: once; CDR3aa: CSASSPGGLMNTEAFF; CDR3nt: TGCAGTGCTAGTTCTCCGGGAGGGTTAATGAACACTGAAGCTTTCTTT
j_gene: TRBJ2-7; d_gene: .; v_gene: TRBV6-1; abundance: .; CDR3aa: CASSEHLQGASPYEQYF; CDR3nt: TGTGCCAGCAGTGAACATCTCCAAGGGGCGTCGCCCTACGAGCAGTACTTC
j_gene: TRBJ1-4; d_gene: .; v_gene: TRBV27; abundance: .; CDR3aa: CASSPQDVPNEKLFF; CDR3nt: TGTGCCAGCAGCCCGCAGGATGTTCCAAATGAAAAACTGTTTTTT
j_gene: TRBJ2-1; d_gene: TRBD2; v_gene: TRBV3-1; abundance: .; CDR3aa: CASSQDWASGSNPYNEQFF; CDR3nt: TGTGCCAGCAGCCAAGATTGGGCTAGCGGGAGTAACCCCTACAATGAGCAGTTCTTC
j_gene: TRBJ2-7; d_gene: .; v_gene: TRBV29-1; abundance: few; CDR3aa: CSVERVQGGEQYF; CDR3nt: TGCAGCGTTGAAAGGGTGCAGGGGGGCGAGCAGTACTTC
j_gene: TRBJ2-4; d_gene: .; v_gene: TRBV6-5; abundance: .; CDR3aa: CASGSNPGKNIQYF; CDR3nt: TGTGCCAGCGGCTCGAACCCTGGGAAAAACATTCAGTACTTC
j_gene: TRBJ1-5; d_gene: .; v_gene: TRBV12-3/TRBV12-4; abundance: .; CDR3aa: CASSVEGRYSNQPQHF; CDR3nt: TGTGCCAGCAGTGTAGAAGGGAGATATAGCAATCAGCCCCAGCATTTT
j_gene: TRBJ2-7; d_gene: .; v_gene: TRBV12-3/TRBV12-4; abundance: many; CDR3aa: CASSPQGGPYEQYF; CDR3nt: TGTGCCAGCAGTCCACAGGGTGGCCCCTACGAGCAGTACTTC
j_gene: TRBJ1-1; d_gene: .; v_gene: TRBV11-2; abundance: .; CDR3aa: CASSLRVPRRLNTEAFF; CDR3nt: TGTGCCAGCAGCTTAAGGGTCCCTAGGAGGTTGAACACTGAAGCTTTCTTT
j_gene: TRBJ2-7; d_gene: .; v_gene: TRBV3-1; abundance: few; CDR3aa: CASSQGGYSYEQYF; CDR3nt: TGTGCCAGCAGCCAAGGGGGCTACTCCTACGAGCAGTACTTC
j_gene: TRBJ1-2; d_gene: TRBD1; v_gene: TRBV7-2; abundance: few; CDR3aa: CASSTGQGYGYTF; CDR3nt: TGTGCCAGCAGCACCGGACAGGGCTATGGCTACACCTTC